This entry features one T cell receptor (beta chain) sequence. Its antigen specificity is not known. The input lacks base qualities; no much larger clone sits a single base away. Germline trimming: 1 base from V, 0 bases from J; junction bases outside gene matches: 17. The cysteine opens and the phenylalanine closes a CDR3 of 22 amino acids. Only the CDR3 DNA is retained, 66 bases long and in frame from the first base. CDR1 and CDR2 were assigned from the germline V gene (reference sequence) as MNHEY and SMNVEV. The cohort comprised some 680 healthy bone marrow donors. At the time of sampling, every cohort member was nominally healthy, though immune exposures that went unrecorded were likely present. The donor was CMV seronegative and was included in the group of over 300 seronegative cohort members. A peripheral blood sample was collected from each donor, and TCR beta sequencing was performed on peripheral blood mononuclear cells. The Qiagen DNeasy Blood Extraction Kit was used to extract genomic DNA from the blood cell samples.

The sample comes from a study of cytomegalovirus exposure and HLA in healthy donors (dated by TCRdb to the late 2010s). Broadly, across the study: An earlier analysis of more than 550 of the donors reported 250 to 300 Gb of sequence data and 117 million unique TCR beta sequences obtained from around 180 million T cells. Around 300 gigabases of sequencing data and tens of millions of unique TCR sequences were included in an early release covering roughly 700 HLA-typed donors. Among the roughly 400 genotyped donors, approximately 77% belonged to the genetic ancestry cluster associated with self-reported Caucasian donors. The study was designed to test whether signatures of past pathogen exposure could be identified by cataloging public T cell receptors. The T cell repertoires of around 730 subjects were profiled by immunosequencing and related to cytomegalovirus serostatus. Along with the roughly 700-subject first cohort, a separate validation cohort of over a hundred different subjects was used. The study combined high-throughput TCR immunosequencing, statistical association of individual TCRs with disease status, and machine learning to predict cytomegalovirus infection status. To study patterns of TCR occurrence, a later analysis re-analyzed previously published TCR beta repertoires from 550 to 800 donors and added high-resolution HLA genotyping. Rather than using new phenotypic data, the later analysis identified candidate immune exposures from TCR beta sequences and from how often those sequences occurred across donors. To decide whether each TCR beta V gene segment behaved as functional or pseudogenic, an earlier analysis of some 540 of the donors relied on high-throughput TCR beta sequencing. Donor age, sex, ethnicity and CMV serostatus were compiled alongside the repertoire data. Genome-wide SNP genotypes for about 65% of the 666 donors were used in a later genetic analysis, which treated that subset as a discovery cohort. Every repertoire in the discovery cohort had been generated on one and the same sequencing platform. Both class I and class II loci were covered by HLA typing, at four-digit resolution. Typing coverage varied by locus: roughly 629-640 donors for A, B, C, DRB1 and DQB1; roughly 560 for DQA1; about 590 for DPA1; roughly 450 for DPB1. Four or five DR-DQ haplotypes were handled as single units for association and clustering because linkage in the cohort was strong. Among 398 genotyped donors of the cohort, an average of 235,054 unique TCR beta nucleotide sequences were sequenced per donor, approximately 20% of them non-productive.

Results the study describes overall, beyond this receptor: In a later genetic analysis, fewer N-insertions in productive TCRs were reported among donors in an Asian-associated ancestry cluster than the approximately 670-donor mean. Because counts were too low, roughly 18 rarely observed V segments, including chromosome 9 orphons, were left out of the earlier analysis of some 600 of the donors. A later analysis found that most CMV-associated TCR beta chains appeared HLA-restricted, with HLA associations seemingly driven largely by CMV exposure. According to the authors, the approach could potentially be generalized to other disease states and immunological phenotypes. Roughly uniform sequencing depth across donors was assumed in presence/absence analyses, although this assumption may not hold. A cluster of highly shared sequence variants was judged likely to represent a technical artifact of the sequencing pipeline. Compared with equally common non-associated chains, HLA-associated TCR beta chains in a later analysis were more clonally expanded and had lower generation probabilities. In a later analysis, the rate of TCR association differed among HLA loci, with DRB1 alleles having the most associated TCRs and HLA-C alleles having the fewest. A few of the identified cytomegalovirus-associated TCR beta chains were confirmed in vitro to be specific for cytomegalovirus antigens. A later analysis associated about 17,000 TCR beta sequences with specific HLA alleles at a false discovery rate of 0.05. Because HLA typing was unavailable for some donors at each locus, only the typed subset was used in association tests. In both the original and validation cohorts, the classifier was reported to diagnose cytomegalovirus status with high specificity and sensitivity. An association between a missense DCLRE1C variant and V-gene and J-gene trimming of TCR beta chains was found in a later genetic analysis and replicated in an independent cohort. Several of the top co-occurrence clusters appeared to be linked to parvovirus B19, influenza, CMV and Epstein-Barr virus, according to a later analysis. Strong co-occurrence of HLA alleles, especially DR and DQ, made assigning TCR associations to individual alleles difficult. The 87-base-pair reads could not distinguish some IMGT-functional V segments, including TRBV6-2 and TRBV6-3, so those segments were excluded. A further reported finding was that TCR beta sequences accurately predicted the HLA-A and HLA-B alleles for most subjects in the first cohort. For the cohort, immune exposure information was limited to CMV serostatus. In an earlier analysis of 587 of the donors, most TCR beta V segments appeared in productive rearrangements about 87% or about 30% of the time, broadly matching IMGT annotations. Across donors, most TCR sequences were observed very rarely, whereas some public TCRs were present in many individuals. Correlated functional status among segregating V segments might be attributable to linkage disequilibrium, but an unknown experimental factor could not be ruled out. This cohort had only TCR beta chains sequenced, and the lack of alpha or paired-chain data limited which features could be detected. A total of roughly 160 TCR beta chains were listed by the study as associated with cytomegalovirus.

Library construction relied on the immunoSEQ multiplex PCR assay. The multiplex PCR relied on a mix of 60 forward primers for TCR Vbeta segments and 13 reverse primers for TCR Jbeta segments. A multiplex PCR assay on genomic DNA amplified the CDR3 region of rearranged TCR beta genes. On the Illumina HiSeq System, the amplified TCR beta libraries were sequenced as 87-base-pair reads. Turning to the authors' computational methods: Across the roughly 600 repertoires, a later analysis counted 78 million or so unique TCR beta chains, some 11 million of which were shared by at least two donors. Raw reads were error-corrected and collapsed into unique sequences by a nearest-neighbor algorithm in which closely related sequences were merged to remove PCR and sequencing errors. Alignment of CDR3 sequences to IMGT reference sequences was used to assign V, D and J gene segments. For a sequence to be retained, at least a six-nucleotide match to both a V gene segment and a J gene segment was required. Rearrangements were called productive when the CDR3 lacked stop codons and stayed in frame with V and J; all others were non-productive. CDR3 was defined by IMGT convention, running from the second conserved V-encoded cysteine to the conserved J-encoded phenylalanine. The earlier analysis of around 640 of the donors excluded sequences that lacked an unambiguous match to a single V gene segment. An earlier analysis of a few hundred of the donors called V segments functional above 56.7% productive rearrangements and segregating when the between-donor standard deviation exceeded 5%. A statistical classification framework was developed to diagnose cytomegalovirus status using the catalog of TCR beta chain sequences. A later analysis assigned V and J genes by comparing TCR nucleotide sequences with IMGT/GENE-DB human TR gene sequences. Using the TCRdist pipeline, a later analysis assigned CDR3 sequences along with most-parsimonious VDJ recombination scenarios. In a later analysis, each TCR beta chain was defined by its CDR3 amino acid sequence together with its V-gene family, and reads without a unique V-gene family were excluded. In a later analysis, 450 to 600 highly shared, low-generation-probability nucleotide sequences were removed to address suspected cross-contamination and a sequencing artifact. For each public chain, a later analysis derived a clonal expansion index from normalized ranks of inferred template counts within each repertoire. In a later analysis, generation probabilities were computed using a VDJ recombination model fitted to out-of-frame rearrangements, and the results were checked against IGoR. Hypergeometric tests were used in a later analysis to score TCR-TCR, TCR-HLA and TCR-CMV co-occurrence, with a repertoire-size bias correction applied to the TCR pairs. A later analysis estimated false discovery rates by permuting HLA or CMV assignments 20 times. A later analysis grouped co-occurring TCRs with DBSCAN, adding TCRdist sequence similarity when clustering within HLA-allele-positive subsets. For co-occurrence clustering, repertoires with fewer than 30,000 or more than 120,000 public chains were excluded, along with roughly 5 repertoires with anomalous nucleotide sharing. Imported from immuneACCESS, the table was reduced by TCRdb to in-frame sequences with V and J called. These copies leave out some clones; in studies compared against another copy, an unresolved V gene accounts for under half, and the cause of the remainder is not known. V and J calls and clone size are those listed in that table; D and trimming were worked out from the DNA. The sample table lists roughly 170,000 clones, under 85% of them with a count of one. Together, the top ten hold roughly 5% of the sample.

The material sequenced was PBMCs. The chain was built from TRBV27 and TRBJ2-3; 12 middle bases align to TRBD2. This receptor was taken from a man younger than 30 in good health and CMV-seronegative. The CDR3 has the sequence CASSLFFVRRLAGATSTDTQYF. The DNA sequence follows: TGTGCCAGCAGTTTATTTTTCGTCAGACGACTAGCGGGAGCTACTAGCACAGATACGCAGTATTTT.